This T cell receptor beta chain was documented in a study of blood T cell repertoires in COVID-19. Germline CDR1 and CDR2: MNHEY and SVGAGI. The V gene end was trimmed by 6 bases and the J gene end by 4 bases; junction bases not matched to a gene: 5. The CDR3 totals 15 residues. Profiling relied on immunoSEQ multiplex PCR, and the TCRdb table lists in-frame clones only, not all of them. The top ten hold under 3% of the sample, which has some 110,000 clones, roughly 83% seen once. The sequencing input was peripheral blood. This chain joins TRBV6-5 and TRBJ2-2; 10 bases are shared with TRBD1. The sequence derives from a man in his thirties or forties with acute or convalescent COVID-19. The CDR3 DNA sequence: TGTGCCAGCAGACCGGGACAGGGGCCCACCGGGGAGCTGTTTTTT. Its translation: CASRPGQGPTGELFF.